These 8 T cell receptor beta chains came from one sample sequenced in a study of cytomegalovirus exposure and HLA in healthy donors. Some clones are missing from TCRdb's copy, which holds only in-frame ones; the method was immunoSEQ multiplex PCR. The top ten clones hold about 4.2% of a sample with some 69,000 clones, roughly 94% of them seen once. The sequenced material came from PBMCs. All receptors derive from a man younger than 35 in good health and CMV-seropositive.

J is TRBJ2-7 and V is TRBV6-6, with TRBD1 identical over 9 bases. This CDR3 spans 16 amino acids. Germline lookup yields CDR1 MNHNY and CDR2 SVGAGI (reference sequence). V shed 4 bases and J 6 bases; nucleotides not matched to a gene: 13. The CDR3 region is CASSSNSGTGSGEQYF. CDR3 nucleotides: TGTGCCAGCAGTTCTAATTCCGGGACAGGGTCTGGCGAGCAGTACTTC.

The chain has TRBV11-2 and TRBJ1-4; D remains ambiguous. V was cut by 6 bases and J by 7 bases, with 15 bases left in between. The CDR3 length is 14 residues. The germline V gene has CDR1 SGHAT and CDR2 FQNNGV. CDR3 coding DNA: TGTGCCAGCAGTTTAACCCCCGGCGGTGAAAAACTGTTTTTT. As protein: CASSLTPGGEKLFF.

The V and J genes are TRBV12-5 and TRBJ2-1, with 7 positions matching TRBD2. Germline V gene data show CDR1 as LGHNT and CDR2 as FRNRAP. V dropped 0 bases and J dropped 5; count of bases not matched to a gene: 4. The CDR3 loop spans 15 amino acids. The CDR3 sequence is CASGLVKSGNNEQFF. The CDR3 DNA reads as TGTGCTAGTGGTTTGGTAAAAAGCGGGAACAATGAGCAGTTCTTC.

The chain couples TRBV4-1 to TRBJ1-1, with D uncertain. CDR1 MGHRA and CDR2 YSYEKL come from the germline V gene. The V end was cut by 1 base, the J end by 1 base, with 13 bases between. This CDR3 has 16 amino acids. CDR3 DNA: TGCGCCAGCAGCCAAGCGTTACTCTCAGGGAACACTGAAGCTTTCTTT. Translated: CASSQALLSGNTEAFF.

The chain combines TRBV2 with TRBJ2-7; 7 bases are shared with TRBD2. With 0 bases clipped from V and 7 bases from J, the junction kept 12 bases outside the gene matches. CDR3 length equals 16 residues. Germline CDR1 is SNHLY and CDR2 is FYNNEI. CDR3 sequence: CASSEALLAEAGEQYF. In nucleotides, the CDR3 is TGTGCCAGCAGTGAAGCGCTTCTAGCGGAGGCGGGAGAGCAGTACTTC.

This clone was picked up one time. The genes are TRBV27 and TRBJ2-5; 9 bases fit TRBD1. Germline V gene data show CDR1 as MNHEY and CDR2 as SMNVEV (reference sequence). The CDR3 loop spans 15 amino acids. V dropped 5 bases and J dropped 4; count of bases not matched to a gene: 8. In DNA, the CDR3 is TGTGCCAGCAGTCCAACCACGACAGGGGGAGAGACCCAGTACTTC. Its translation: CASSPTTTGGETQYF.

The chain is built from TRBV6-5 and TRBJ1-2, with D unclear. Germline V gene data show CDR1 as MNHEY and CDR2 as SVGAGI. The CDR3 runs to 14 residues. The V end was cut by 7 bases, the J end by 0 bases, with 12 bases between. CDR3 DNA sequence: TGTGCCAGCAACGCTGAGGGATCTAACTATGGCTACACCTTC. Translation gives CASNAEGSNYGYTF.

In its sample, this clone was seen once. The chain joins TRBV28 to TRBJ1-1; 9 positions match TRBD1. This CDR3 is built from 15 residues. Per the germline V gene, CDR1 is MDHEN and CDR2 is SYDVKM. The junction had 7 bases not matched to a gene; V was cut back by 3 bases and J by 5 bases. Here the CDR3 reads CASSLGGQGVTEAFF. CDR3 bases: TGTGCCAGCAGTTTGGGGGGACAGGGAGTAACTGAAGCTTTCTTT.